This T cell receptor beta chain was observed in a study of tumor-infiltrating lymphocytes in primary liver carcinoma. Notes on the study in general: Just about 7.5-24% of leading clones were found in every one of five regions.

Total RNA (around 500 ng) served as template for TCR beta cDNA synthesis primed by a constant-region primer. Libraries for TCR beta were built through three nested multiplex PCR rounds, which together made up a slightly modified ARM-PCR procedure. The study ran its first two PCR rounds for roughly 10 cycles each, using TRBV1-TRBV30 forward primers and a C-beta reverse primer. TCRdb used MiXCR to reprocess the multiplex PCR reads, holding one entry per CDR3 protein. The profile shows approximately 40,000 distinct CDR3 sequences, 65% to 85% of them singletons. For this clonotype: Its specificity is not known.

Germline loops: CDR1 SGHKS, CDR2 YYEKEE (reference sequence). Trimming removed 8 bases at V and 5 bases at J, with 20 bases between. The CDR3 is made up of 14 amino acids. The study co-extracted DNA and RNA from approximately 20-30 mg of unsorted bulk tissue. Primary liver carcinoma, confirmed by histopathology, was surgically resected. Enrolled patients were chronically infected with HBV and treatment-naive. The receptor's source is a man aged 35 to 55 with primary liver carcinoma and hepatitis B virus infection. The material sequenced was liver tumor tissue from sampling region 2. Stated subset: tumor region T2, inferior pole. The rearrangement links TRBV5-5 to TRBJ2-7; D may be TRBD2 (5 bases). The CDR3 sequence: CASSPGLELNEQYF. The DNA of the CDR3 is TGTGCCAGTAGCCCTGGACTGGAACTCAACGAGCAGTACTTC. Complete variable domain (other parts from reference TRBV5-5 and TRBJ2-7): DAGVTQSPTHLIKTRGQQVTLRCSPISGHKSVSWYQQVLGQGPQFIFQYYEKEERGRGNFPDRFSARQFPNYSSELNVNALLLGDSALYLCASSPGLELNEQYFGPGTRLTVT.